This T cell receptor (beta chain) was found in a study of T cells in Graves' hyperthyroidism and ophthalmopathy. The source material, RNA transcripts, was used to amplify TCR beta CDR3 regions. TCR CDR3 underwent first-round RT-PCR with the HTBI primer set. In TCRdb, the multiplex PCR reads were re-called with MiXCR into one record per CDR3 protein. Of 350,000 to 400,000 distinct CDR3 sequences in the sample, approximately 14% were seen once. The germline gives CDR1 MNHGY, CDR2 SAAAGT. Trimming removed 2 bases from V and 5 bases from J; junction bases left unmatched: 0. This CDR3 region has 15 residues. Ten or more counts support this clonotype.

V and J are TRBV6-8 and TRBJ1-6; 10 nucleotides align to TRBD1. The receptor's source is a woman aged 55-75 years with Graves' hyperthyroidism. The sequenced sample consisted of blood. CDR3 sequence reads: CASSYGQGDNSPLHF. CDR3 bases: TGTGCCAGCAGTTACGGACAGGGGGATAATTCACCCCTCCACTTT.